The clone carrying this T cell receptor (beta chain) was seen a few times. The record originates from a study of human T cells and chemical hapten exposure. Each CDR3 protein is one row after TCRdb ran MiXCR on the RACE reads. Altogether around 56,000 distinct CDR3 sequences are present, 9.9% being singletons, with the ten largest covering around 9.6%. This CDR3 comprises 15 residues. Germline CDR1 SGHTA, CDR2 FQGNSA. V was cut by 5 bases and J by 5 bases, with 16 bases left in between. Specified time point: pre-sensitization, week 0. Treatment denoted: therapeutic diphenylcyclopropenone sensitization with weekly scalp DPC.

The sample in question was whole blood, obtained in connection with sensitization to the hapten diphenylcyclopropenone (DPC). The sequence came from a man aged 40-50 years with alopecia areata. Some clones in this sample may be carry-over from other donors' samples. The rearrangement links TRBV7-2 to TRBJ2-1; D call uncertain. Here the CDR3 reads CASSVRPNRNNEQFF. Here the CDR3 DNA reads TGTGCCAGCAGCGTAAGACCTAATCGAAACAATGAGCAGTTCTTC.